Presented here are 26 T cell receptor beta chains from one specimen sequenced in a study of blood T cell repertoires in COVID-19. Profiling relied on immunoSEQ multiplex PCR, and the TCRdb table lists in-frame clones only, not all of them. The sample holds some 62,000 clones, about 90% seen once. Sequences were obtained from peripheral blood. These receptors all come from a human donor in a cohort sampled during active COVID-19.

This chain links TRBV2 with TRBJ2-2, with 8 bases aligning to TRBD1. Germline-derived CDR1 and CDR2 are SNHLY and FYNNEI. J gave up 9 bases and V 6 bases, and 6 bases lay outside the gene matches. There are 13 residues in the CDR3. DNA of the CDR3: TGTGCCAGCAGCAGAGGACAGGGCAGGGAGCTGTTTTTT. It codes for CASSRGQGRELFF.

The chain recombines TRBV6-2 or TRBV6-3 with TRBJ2-7; D may be TRBD1 (6 bases). This CDR3 is built from 14 residues. Germline V gene lookup returns CDR1 MNHEY and CDR2 SVGEGT. Deletions cut 2 bases from V and 1 base from J, with 9 bases between. In nucleotides, the CDR3 is TGTGCCAGCAGTTACGGGACACGGTCCTACGAGCAGTACTTC. Protein product: CASSYGTRSYEQYF.

This rearrangement joins TRBV5-1 to TRBJ2-3, with a weak D call TRBD1 (6 bases). The germline V gene encodes CDR1 SGHRS and CDR2 YFSETQ. Trimming pared 4 bases from V and 0 bases from J, leaving 12 bases between. The CDR3 sequence is 15 residues long. The chain's CDR3 is CASSATGFSTDTQYF. The DNA of the CDR3 is TGCGCCAGCAGCGCAACAGGGTTTAGCACAGATACGCAGTATTTT.

The V gene is TRBV3-1 (or the pseudogene TRBV3-2), the J gene TRBJ2-7; 9 bases align to TRBD1. CDR1 is LGHDT and CDR2 is YNNKEL in the germline V gene (reference sequence). V lost 6 bases, J lost 6 bases, and 9 bases stayed unmatched. CDR3 length: 14 residues. The CDR3 nucleotides read TGTGCCAGCAGTCATCCGGGACAGGGTGTCGAGCAGTACTTC. It yields the protein CASSHPGQGVEQYF.

The DNA of the CDR3 is TGCAGCGTCGGAGTGGCGGGAGGGGGCAATGAGCAGTTCTTC. Its protein product is CSVGVAGGGNEQFF. The chain couples TRBV29-1 to TRBJ2-1; the match to TRBD2 covers 9 bases. Germline CDR1 and CDR2: SQVTM and ANQGSEA. CDR3 length: 14 amino acids. V dropped 6 bases and J dropped 6; count of bases not matched to a gene: 9.

The V and J genes are TRBV4-2 and TRBJ2-7; 8 bases are a match to TRBD1. This CDR3 region has 15 residues. Trimming removed 1 base from V and 6 bases from J; junction bases left unmatched: 8. The germline CDR1 and CDR2 sequences are LGHNA and YNFKEQ. CDR3 in DNA: TGTGCCAGCAGCCAAGTGGACAGGGCACAGATCGAGCAGTACTTC. This sequence encodes CASSQVDRAQIEQYF.

The CDR3, as DNA: TGCAGCGTTGATCGGGGCAACTACAGGGGTCCGTTCAAGACTGAAGCTTTCTTT. Its translation is CSVDRGNYRGPFKTEAFF. The chain couples TRBV29-1 to TRBJ1-1; 7 bases agree with TRBD1. The V and J ends lost 3 bases and 5 bases, in that order; junction bases with no gene match: 21. The germline V gene encodes CDR1 SQVTM and CDR2 ANQGSEA. The CDR3 sequence is 18 residues long. The variable domain in full, completed from reference TRBV29-1 and TRBJ1-1, reads SAVISQKPSRDICQRGTSLTIQCQVDSQVTMMFWYRQQPGQSLTLIATANQGSEATYESGFVIDKFPISRPNLTFSTLTVSNMSPEDSSIYLCSVDRGNYRGPFKTEAFFGQGTRLTVV.

V gene TRBV5-6 combines with J gene TRBJ1-3; D not resolved. V lost 4 bases, J lost 1 base, and 12 bases lay in between. This CDR3 is built from 15 residues. Germline loops: CDR1 SGHDT, CDR2 YYEEEE. Written as DNA, the CDR3 is TGTGCCAGCAGCCTAACCTACCAATCTGGAAACACCATATATTTT. As protein: CASSLTYQSGNTIYF.

The chain links TRBV11-2 to TRBJ2-3; 12 bases are shared with TRBD2. With 2 bases clipped from V and 7 bases from J, the junction kept 7 bases outside the gene matches. This CDR3 is built from 16 residues. Per germline, CDR1 SGHAT and CDR2 FQNNGV. The CDR3 DNA sequence: TGTGCCAGCAGCTTACGGACTAGCGGGGAGCATCATACGCAGTATTTT. Protein product: CASSLRTSGEHHTQYF.

The rearrangement links TRBV10-1 to TRBJ1-1; D is possibly TRBD1 (5 bases). Germline loops: CDR1 WNHNN, CDR2 SYGVQD (reference sequence). There are 15 residues in the CDR3. V shed 11 bases and J shed 4 bases, with 23 bases lying between them. The CDR3 coding sequence is TGCGCCGGCGGGACGTTGGGCGCTAGGGGCACTGAAGCTTTCTTT. Its translation is CAGGTLGARGTEAFF.

This clone was counted a few times. V gene TRBV29-1 combines with J gene TRBJ1-2; 9 bases fit TRBD1. Germline assignment: CDR1 SQVTM and CDR2 ANQGSEA. The CDR3 runs to 13 residues. V trimming: 7 bases; J trimming: 9 bases; junction bases outside the gene matches: 12. CDR3 residues: CSAGDRTGERYTF. The DNA for the CDR3 is TGCAGCGCAGGGGATCGGACAGGGGAACGCTACACCTTC.

This chain connects TRBV28 to TRBJ2-7, with 10 bases matching TRBD2. Germline CDR1 MDHEN, CDR2 SYDVKM. After removal of 1 base from V and 4 bases from J, the junction contained 4 bases not matched to a gene. The CDR3 consists of 15 residues. The CDR3 reads CASSLFASGSYEQYF. The CDR3 DNA reads TGTGCCAGCAGTTTATTCGCTAGCGGGAGTTACGAGCAGTACTTC.

The V call is TRBV19, the J call TRBJ2-3; D is unresolved. This CDR3 spans 13 amino acids. Germline CDR1 reads LNHDA; CDR2 reads SQIVND (reference sequence). V gave up 7 bases and J gave up 3 bases, with 11 bases separating them. CDR3 residues: CASTPGVTDTQYF. In DNA form, the CDR3 reads TGTGCCAGTACCCCGGGTGTAACAGATACGCAGTATTTT.

This chain joins TRBV5-4 and TRBJ2-3; D may be TRBD1 (6 bases). The V gene's germline CDR1 is SGHNT and CDR2 YYREEE (reference sequence). V was shortened by 4 bases and J by 2 bases, with 14 bases between the two germline ends. This CDR3 is built from 15 residues. CDR3 nucleotide sequence: TGTGCCAGCAGCGAGCCTACAGGGTTCACAGATACGCAGTATTTT. Its translation: CASSEPTGFTDTQYF.

The genes are TRBV7-2 and TRBJ2-7, with 13 bases aligning to TRBD2. CDR1 SGHTA and CDR2 FQGNSA come from the germline V gene. This CDR3 region has 16 residues. The J segment lost 0 bases and the V segment lost 5 bases, leaving 4 bases of the junction unmatched. The CDR3 protein is CASSLWTSGSSYEQYF. In DNA form, the CDR3 reads TGTGCCAGCAGCCTCTGGACTAGCGGGAGCTCCTACGAGCAGTACTTC.

V is TRBV7-2 and J is TRBJ1-1; 9 nucleotides agree with TRBD1. The CDR3 consists of 17 residues. The germline V gene has CDR1 SGHTA and CDR2 FQGNSA. V was pared by 3 bases and J by 1 base, with 9 bases of the junction left unmatched. The CDR3 spells CASSLEGQGMRNTEAFF. CDR3 DNA sequence: TGTGCCAGCAGCTTGGAAGGACAGGGGATGAGGAACACTGAAGCTTTCTTT.

V gene TRBV3-1 (or the pseudogene TRBV3-2) combines with J gene TRBJ2-3, with 8 bases that match TRBD1. The germline V gene encodes CDR1 LGHDT and CDR2 YNNKEL (reference sequence). The trim removed 5 bases at V and 3 bases at J, leaving 7 bases unmatched. There are 15 residues in the CDR3. CDR3 DNA sequence: TGTGCCAGCAGCATCTACAGGGGGGAAACAGATACGCAGTATTTT. It yields the protein CASSIYRGETDTQYF.

The chain recombines TRBV4-1 with TRBJ2-1; D not certain. The germline gives CDR1 MGHRA, CDR2 YSYEKL. This CDR3 is built from 13 residues. Trimming took 4 bases from V and 4 from J, leaving 8 bases between them. The CDR3 DNA sequence: TGCGCCAGCAGCCGAACGAGTTACAATGAGCAGTTCTTC. Protein product: CASSRTSYNEQFF.

The chain carries TRBV2 and TRBJ1-2, with unresolved D. With 0 bases removed from V and 4 bases from J, the gap between germline ends came to 12 bases. From germline, CDR1 is SNHLY and CDR2 FYNNEI. The CDR3 contains 15 residues. In DNA, the CDR3 is TGTGCCAGCAGTGAAGCAGTGGGCAGCTCCTATGGCTACACCTTC. This gives the protein CASSEAVGSSYGYTF.

The chain employs TRBV12-3 or TRBV12-4 and TRBJ2-7; 7 bases fit TRBD2. V was clipped by 3 bases and J by 1 base; unmatched bases: 0. The length of the CDR3 is 13 residues. The CDR3 is CASSLGGSYEQYF. The CDR3 DNA is TGTGCCAGCAGTTTGGGGGGGTCCTACGAGCAGTACTTC.

The V gene is TRBV7-9, the J gene TRBJ2-4; TRBD2 matches at 9 bases. Germline V gene lookup returns CDR1 SEHNR and CDR2 FQNEAQ (reference sequence). The CDR3 is 18 residues long. The ends lost 1 base at V and 2 bases at J; junction bases unmatched: 9. The CDR3 loop reads CASSLEGGLAQTKNIQYF. CDR3 sequence (DNA): TGTGCCAGCAGCTTAGAAGGAGGACTAGCGCAGACCAAAAACATTCAGTACTTC.

The gene calls are TRBV2 and TRBJ2-3; D gene unclear. V lost 3 bases and J lost 0, with 13 bases in between. From germline, CDR1 is SNHLY and CDR2 FYNNEI. The CDR3 covers 16 residues. CDR3 in amino acids: CASSDQQLRSTDTQYF. The CDR3 coding sequence is TGTGCCAGCAGTGACCAACAGCTCCGTAGCACAGATACGCAGTATTTT.

V usage is TRBV10-3 and J usage is TRBJ2-3, with TRBD2 matching over 10 bases. The CDR3 totals 15 residues. J gave up 3 bases and V 10 bases, and 10 bases lay outside the gene matches. Germline-derived CDR1 and CDR2 are ENHRY and SYGVKD. This chain's CDR3 is CATRAGGLGTDTQYF. The CDR3 region has the DNA TGTGCCACCAGAGCGGGAGGGCTGGGGACAGATACGCAGTATTTT.

The chain employs TRBV10-3 and TRBJ2-7; 12 bases line up with TRBD1. The ends lost 6 bases at V and 5 bases at J; junction bases unmatched: 2. Germline loops: CDR1 ENHRY, CDR2 SYGVKD. The CDR3 consists of 13 residues. For the CDR3, the DNA is TGTGCCATCAGGGGACAGGGGGCCCACGAGCAGTACTTC. This translates into CAIRGQGAHEQYF.

V usage is TRBV7-9 and J usage is TRBJ1-1; D is perhaps TRBD1 (5 bases). CDR1 is SEHNR, CDR2 FQNEAQ, per germline (reference sequence). Trimming removed 9 bases from V and 1 base from J, with 12 bases in between. CDR3 size: 13 residues. CDR3: CASLLGGNTEAFF. The CDR3 DNA reads TGTGCCAGTCTATTGGGGGGGAACACTGAAGCTTTCTTT.

This clone is judged medium-sized. DNA of the CDR3: TGTGCCAGCAAATGGGACAGCCTGGACACTGAAGCTTTCTTT. It specifies CASKWDSLDTEAFF. V is TRBV27 and J is TRBJ1-1; 7 positions match TRBD1. The V segment lost 7 bases and the J segment 3 bases; nucleotides outside the gene matches: 8. CDR1 and CDR2 from the germline V gene are MNHEY and SMNVEV (reference sequence). This CDR3 region has 14 residues.